A selection of T cell receptor beta chains follows, all from one sample in a study of radiotherapy plus CTLA-4 blockade in lung cancer. The protocol was immunoSEQ multiplex PCR, while the TCRdb copy is restricted to in-frame clones and leaves out a portion. The sample includes fewer than 75,000 clones, about nine tenths of them seen just once. Sequenced material: peripheral blood, taken from a patient treated with radiotherapy plus ipilimumab. The source is a human donor with non-small cell lung cancer that progressed on radiotherapy plus ipilimumab. CDR3s include the opening cysteine and the closing phenylalanine or tryptophan. A D gene is named only where the DNA matches it firmly. Rows give clone size only sometimes, using once, few, many, or a class for an expanded clone.

v_call	clone_size	j_call	d_call	cdr3_nt	cdr3_aa
TRBV5-1	NA	TRBJ2-2	NA	TGCGCCAGCAGCTTGGCCTCGGCGGGTGTATACACCGGGGAGCTGTTTTTT	CASSLASAGVYTGELFF
TRBV9	NA	TRBJ2-3	TRBD1	TGTGCCAGCAGCGCCTCCAGGGGGTTCGGCACAGATACGCAGTATTTT	CASSASRGFGTDTQYF
TRBV5-6	NA	TRBJ1-2	NA	TGTGCCAGCAGCACCAGGGGCAACTATGGCTACACCTTC	CASSTRGNYGYTF
TRBV18	NA	TRBJ1-4	TRBD1	TGTGCCAGCTCACGTACAGGGGGCGAGAAACTGTTTTTT	CASSRTGGEKLFF
TRBV5-1	NA	TRBJ1-2	NA	TGCGCCAGCAGCGCTGGGATGGGCTATGGCTACACCTTC	CASSAGMGYGYTF
TRBV10-2	once	TRBJ2-6	NA	TGCGCCAGCAGCCTTACAGGGACCGGGGCCAACGTCCTGACTTTC	CASSLTGTGANVLTF
TRBV19	NA	TRBJ2-7	TRBD2	TGTGCCAGTAGTATAGCCCCCGGGACTAGACGCGAGCAGTACTTC	CASSIAPGTRREQYF
TRBV10-1	NA	TRBJ2-3	TRBD1	TGCGCCAGCAGTGGACAGGGACCGCAGTATTTT	CASSGQGPQYF
TRBV6-1	NA	TRBJ2-3	NA	TGTGCCAGCAGTGAAACGTTACTAACTGTTACGCAGTATTTT	CASSETLLTVTQYF
TRBV18	NA	TRBJ1-1	TRBD1	TGTGCCAGCTCACGTGGCAGGGGGTACACTGAAGCTTTCTTT	CASSRGRGYTEAFF
TRBV5-6	NA	TRBJ1-5	NA	TGTGCCAGCAATTTTCTGGGCAGCAATCAGCCCCAGCATTTT	CASNFLGSNQPQHF
TRBV29-1	NA	TRBJ1-1	NA	TGCAGCGTTGGAAACACTGAAGCTTTCTTT	CSVGNTEAFF